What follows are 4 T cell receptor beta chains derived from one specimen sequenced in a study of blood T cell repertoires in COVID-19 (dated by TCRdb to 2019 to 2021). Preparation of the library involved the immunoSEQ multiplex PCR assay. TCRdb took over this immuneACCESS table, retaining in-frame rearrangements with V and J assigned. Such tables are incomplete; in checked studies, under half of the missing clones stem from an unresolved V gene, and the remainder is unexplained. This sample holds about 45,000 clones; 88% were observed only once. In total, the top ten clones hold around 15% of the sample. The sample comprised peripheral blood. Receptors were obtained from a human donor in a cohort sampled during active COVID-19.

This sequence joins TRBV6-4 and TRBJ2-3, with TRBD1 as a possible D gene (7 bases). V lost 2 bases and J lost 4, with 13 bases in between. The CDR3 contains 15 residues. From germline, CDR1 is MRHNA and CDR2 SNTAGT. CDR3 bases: TGTGCCAGCAGTGACGGGCAGGGGGAGGCAGATACGCAGTATTTT. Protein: CASSDGQGEADTQYF.

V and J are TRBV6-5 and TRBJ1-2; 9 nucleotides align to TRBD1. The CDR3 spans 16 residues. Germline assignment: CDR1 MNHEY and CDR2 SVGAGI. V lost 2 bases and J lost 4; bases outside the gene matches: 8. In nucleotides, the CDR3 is TGTGCCAGCAGTTACCAAACAGGGGGCGCCGGCTATGGCTACACCTTC. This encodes CASSYQTGGAGYGYTF.

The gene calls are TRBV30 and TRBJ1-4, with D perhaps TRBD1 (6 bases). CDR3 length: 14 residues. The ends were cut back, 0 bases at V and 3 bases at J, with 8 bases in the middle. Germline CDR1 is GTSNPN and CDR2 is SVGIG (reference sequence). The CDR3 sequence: CAWSVQGSNEKLFF. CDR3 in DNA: TGTGCCTGGAGTGTACAGGGATCTAATGAAAAACTGTTTTTT.

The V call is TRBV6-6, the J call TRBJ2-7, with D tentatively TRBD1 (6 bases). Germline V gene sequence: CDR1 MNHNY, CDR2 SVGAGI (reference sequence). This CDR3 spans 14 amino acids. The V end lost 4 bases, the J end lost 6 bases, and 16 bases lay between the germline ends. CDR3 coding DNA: TGTGCCAGCAGTTTAACAACTGAAGGGGGCGAGCAGTACTTC. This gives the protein CASSLTTEGGEQYF.